Listed below are T cell receptor beta chains from one sample, sequenced in a study of blood T cells in healthy people across ages. TCRdb re-called the 5' RACE reads with MiXCR, one entry per CDR3 protein. The profile covers over a million distinct CDR3 sequences, with approximately 42% appearing a single time and approximately 7.9% taken by the ten largest. Sequenced sample: blood. These receptors originate from a woman aged 18-35 years in good health. Each CDR3 is given with its conserved first and last residue. Fields, in order: V gene, D gene, J gene, clone size, CDR3 DNA, CDR3 protein. A D gene is named only where the DNA matches it firmly. Size is stated for part of the rows, as once, few or many counts, or as a class when the clone is expanded.

TRBV20-1	NA	TRBJ2-3	NA	TGCAGTGCTGACGAAGACGAGGGGACTGTGGATACGCAGTATTTT	CSADEDEGTVDTQYF
TRBV25-1	NA	TRBJ1-4	NA	TGTGCCAGCAGACCCGGGTCATATCAAAAACTGTTTTTT	CASRPGSYQKLFF
TRBV27	TRBD1	TRBJ2-7	NA	TGTGCCAGCAGTTTATCGAGACAGGGGGCCTACGAGCAGTACTTC	CASSLSRQGAYEQYF
TRBV24-1	TRBD1	TRBJ1-1	few	TGTGCCACCACCGACAGGGGTTACACTGAAGCTTTCTTT	CATTDRGYTEAFF
TRBV4-1	NA	TRBJ2-3	NA	TGCGCCAGCAGCCAAGTTTACGTAGATTCAGATACGCAGTATTTT	CASSQVYVDSDTQYF
TRBV4-2	NA	TRBJ1-1	NA	TGTGCCAGCAGCCAAGATGGGGGGGCCTACACTGAAGCTTTCTTT	CASSQDGGAYTEAFF
TRBV4-2	NA	TRBJ2-3	few	TGTGCCAGCAGCCAAGATTCCCTCCCAGATACGCAGTATTTT	CASSQDSLPDTQYF
TRBV10-1	NA	TRBJ1-6	NA	TGCGCCAGCAGCAACTCCTATAATTCACCCCTCCACTTT	CASSNSYNSPLHF
TRBV20-1	TRBD2	TRBJ2-3	NA	TGCAGTGCTCCCGCGGGCGGGAGAACAGATACGCAGTATTTT	CSAPAGGRTDTQYF
TRBV20-1	NA	TRBJ1-2	NA	TGCAGTGCTAGATTTCTTGGCTACACCTTC	CSARFLGYTF
TRBV7-8	NA	TRBJ1-2	NA	TGTGCCAGCAGCGTAGGGGAGGTCTATGGCTACACCTTC	CASSVGEVYGYTF
TRBV13	NA	TRBJ2-4	few	TGTGCCAGCAGCTTAGCCGGGGGGCCTCCCAAAAACATTCAGTACTTC	CASSLAGGPPKNIQYF
TRBV27	TRBD1	TRBJ1-4	NA	TGTGCCAGCAGCCCTTTGGAGCCGGGACAGCGAACAACTAATGAAAAACTGTTTTTT	CASSPLEPGQRTTNEKLFF
TRBV20-1	TRBD1	TRBJ2-1	few	TGCAGTGCTAGAAGTTTGAACACAGGGGTTATCAATGAGCAGTTCTTC	CSARSLNTGVINEQFF
TRBV29-1	NA	TRBJ1-1	NA	TGCAGCGTCGCAGATCTCCAGGGCGTGAACACTGAAGCTTTCTTT	CSVADLQGVNTEAFF
TRBV2	NA	TRBJ1-1	NA	TGTGCCAGCAGTGATTTGGGGGTACGGAACACTGAAGCTTTCTTT	CASSDLGVRNTEAFF
TRBV5-5	NA	TRBJ2-3	few	TGTGCCAGCAGCTCAACTAGCATTTGGTCAGATACGCAGTATTTT	CASSSTSIWSDTQYF
TRBV2	TRBD1	TRBJ2-7	few	TGTGCCAGCAGCCCGACAGGGGAAGCGACCTACGAGCAGTACTTC	CASSPTGEATYEQYF
TRBV6-5	TRBD2	TRBJ2-7	NA	TGTGCCAGCAGTTACTCTCTAGCGGGGGGGGCGCAGTACTTC	CASSYSLAGGAQYF
TRBV3-1	NA	TRBJ2-7	NA	TGTGCCAGCAGCCAAGGGTGGAAATTCGGCTACGAGCAGTACTTC	CASSQGWKFGYEQYF
TRBV15	TRBD1	TRBJ2-2	NA	TGTGCCACCTCTTTAGGGACAGGGACCACCGGGGAGCTGTTTTTT	CATSLGTGTTGELFF
TRBV12-3/TRBV12-4	TRBD1	TRBJ2-7	NA	TGTGCCAGCAGGGACAGGACGAGCTCCTACGAGCAGTACTTC	CASRDRTSSYEQYF